One and the same sample provided the 30 T cell receptor beta chains below, sequenced in a study of T cell changes during pregnancy in multiple sclerosis. Assay: immunoSEQ multiplex PCR; the TCRdb copy retains only in-frame clones and omits some. The table shows around 70,000 clones, with 92% occurring only once. The sample was peripheral blood, taken in the first trimester of pregnancy. Receptors originate from a female donor in good health, enrolled as a control in a pregnancy study.

The chain carries TRBV5-1 and TRBJ2-1; 11 positions agree with TRBD2. CDR3 size: 13 residues. The germline V gene encodes CDR1 SGHRS and CDR2 YFSETQ. V lost 1 base, J lost 14 bases, and 5 bases stayed unmatched. The CDR3 is CASSLTSSGRKFF. The CDR3 coding sequence is TGCGCCAGCAGCTTGACCTCTAGCGGGAGGAAGTTCTTC. The whole variable domain, remainder taken from reference TRBV5-1 and TRBJ2-1, is KAGVTQTPRYLIKTRGQQVTLSCSPISGHRSVSWYQQTPGQGLQFLFEYFSETQRNKGNFPGRFSGRQFSNSRSEMNVSTLELGDSALYLCASSLTSSGRKFFGPGTRLTVL.

The chain uses TRBV21-1 and TRBJ2-1; the listed D gene, TRBD2, was not tested against the DNA. TRBV21-1 constitutes a pseudogene. The CDR3 length is 11 residues. The CDR3 bases are TGTGCCAAAAGTAGTGGCGGGAGCTCTTTCTTC. Translated: CAKSSGGSSFF.

V usage is TRBV28 and J usage is TRBJ1-5; D unresolved. V was trimmed by 2 bases and J by 1 base, leaving 9 bases between them. The CDR3 covers 15 residues. Germline values: CDR1 MDHEN, CDR2 SYDVKM. The CDR3 DNA sequence: TGTGCCAGCAGTTTAACCACGGGAAGCAATCAGCCCCAGCATTTT. Translating it yields CASSLTTGSNQPQHF.

The gene calls are TRBV6-5 and TRBJ2-5, with 7 bases identical to TRBD1. V lost 0 bases to trimming and J lost 4 bases; unmatched junction nucleotides: 2. Per germline, CDR1 MNHEY and CDR2 SVGAGI. The CDR3 length is 14 residues. The CDR3 sequence is CASSYSTGLETQYF. As DNA, the CDR3 is TGTGCCAGCAGTTACTCGACAGGGTTAGAGACCCAGTACTTC.

V is TRBV5-8 and J is TRBJ2-1; D is undetermined. The V gene's germline CDR1 is SGHTS and CDR2 YDEGEE. CDR3 size: 13 residues. The V end was cut by 1 base, the J end by 6 bases, with 8 bases between. The CDR3 DNA sequence: TGTGCCAGCAGCTTGCTGGAGAGCAATGAGCAGTTCTTC. This gives the protein CASSLLESNEQFF.

The chain joins TRBV27 to TRBJ2-7; the D gene is possibly TRBD1 (6 bases). The CDR3 contains 14 residues. CDR1 is MNHEY and CDR2 is SMNVEV in the germline V gene (reference sequence). V shed 2 bases and J shed 0 bases, with 8 bases lying between them. The CDR3 spells CASSLRGTSYEQYF. The CDR3 DNA reads as TGTGCCAGCAGTTTAAGGGGGACCTCCTACGAGCAGTACTTC.

The rearrangement links TRBV19 to TRBJ2-7, with D maybe TRBD1 (6 bases). This CDR3 contains 16 residues. V gave up 3 bases and J gave up 9 bases, with 24 bases separating them. The germline V gene encodes CDR1 LNHDA and CDR2 SQIVND (reference sequence). This chain's CDR3 is CASSITIQGPGIWQYF. Here the CDR3 DNA reads TGTGCCAGTAGTATCACCATACAGGGCCCTGGGATCTGGCAGTACTTC. The full variable domain, completed using reference TRBV19 and TRBJ2-7, is DGGITQSPKYLFRKEGQNVTLSCEQNLNHDAMYWYRQDPGQGLRLIYYSQIVNDFQKGDIAEGYSVSREKKESFPLTVTSAQKNPTAFYLCASSITIQGPGIWQYFGPGTRLTVT.

The chain combines TRBV5-4 with TRBJ2-1; 7 positions agree with TRBD1. CDR1 and CDR2 (germline): SGHNT, YYREEE (reference sequence). There are 14 residues in the CDR3. After removal of 4 bases from V and 4 bases from J, the junction contained 5 bases not matched to a gene. Here the CDR3 reads CASSADRAYNEQFF. The DNA for the CDR3 is TGTGCCAGCAGCGCCGACAGGGCATACAATGAGCAGTTCTTC. The variable domain in full, with the rest retrieved from reference TRBV5-4 and TRBJ2-1, is ETGVTQSPTHLIKTRGQQVTLRCSSQSGHNTVSWYQQALGQGPQFIFQYYREEENGRGNFPPRFSGLQFPNYSSELNVNALELDDSALYLCASSADRAYNEQFFGPGTRLTVL.

This clone appeared once. The rearrangement uses TRBV29-1 and TRBJ2-3; 10 bases are a match to TRBD1. V was clipped by 3 bases and J by 3 bases; unmatched bases: 9. The CDR3 length is 16 residues. Germline lookup yields CDR1 SQVTM and CDR2 ANQGSEA. CDR3 DNA: TGCAGCGTTGAGTGGGACAGGGGCCGTGGGACAGATACGCAGTATTTT. Its translation is CSVEWDRGRGTDTQYF.

V usage is TRBV19 and J usage is TRBJ2-3, with 11 bases fitting TRBD2. This CDR3 comprises 16 residues. Germline lookup yields CDR1 LNHDA and CDR2 SQIVND (reference sequence). The V and J ends lost 3 bases and 5 bases, in that order; junction bases with no gene match: 7. The CDR3 protein is CASSIELAGGGDTQYF. In DNA form, the CDR3 reads TGTGCCAGTAGTATCGAGCTAGCGGGAGGTGGAGATACGCAGTATTTT.

This chain connects TRBV5-1 to TRBJ1-1; 11 bases are a match to TRBD1. The CDR3 has 16 residues. Germline V lookup: CDR1 SGHRS, CDR2 YFSETQ. J was trimmed by 1 base and V by 0 bases; bases with no gene match: 2. CDR3 residues: CASSLEGQGANTEAFF. The CDR3 region has the DNA TGCGCCAGCAGCTTGGAAGGACAGGGGGCGAACACTGAAGCTTTCTTT.

The chain's CDR3 is CASRLFRDSNDQPQHF. DNA for the CDR3: TGTGCCAGCAGACTTTTTCGGGACAGTAATGATCAGCCCCAGCATTTT. This rearrangement joins TRBV28 to TRBJ1-5; 7 bases are shared with TRBD1. The CDR3 loop spans 16 amino acids. Germline-derived CDR1 and CDR2 are MDHEN and SYDVKM. V gave up 6 bases and J gave up 5 bases; unmatched junction bases: 13.

CDR3 DNA sequence: TGTGCCAGCAGTTTAATCCCGTACCAAGAGACCCAGTACTTC. Translated: CASSLIPYQETQYF. The gene calls are TRBV27 and TRBJ2-5, with D unclear. The CDR3 totals 14 residues. Germline assignment: CDR1 MNHEY and CDR2 SMNVEV (reference sequence). V dropped 2 bases and J dropped 0 bases, with 7 bases sitting between them.

The V call is TRBV5-6, the J call TRBJ2-7; 10 nucleotides agree with TRBD1. The V segment lost 2 bases and the J segment 1 base; nucleotides outside the gene matches: 6. The CDR3 runs to 16 residues. The germline gives CDR1 SGHDT, CDR2 YYEEEE. The CDR3 nucleotides are TGTGCCAGCAGCTTTGGTGGGACAGGGGTATCCTACGAGCAGTACTTC. Its protein is CASSFGGTGVSYEQYF.

The chain has TRBV10-2 and TRBJ2-5; a weak D match, TRBD1 (6 bases). Germline CDR1 WSHSY, CDR2 SAAADI. Trimming took off 4 bases at V and 5 bases at J, with 14 bases between the two ends. The CDR3 contains 14 residues. The CDR3 spells CASSVSGTTETQYF. The CDR3 coding sequence is TGCGCCAGCAGTGTATCAGGGACAACGGAGACCCAGTACTTC.

V usage is TRBV5-4 and J usage is TRBJ2-4, with 13 bases aligning to TRBD2. This CDR3 region has 17 residues. Germline lookup yields CDR1 SGHNT and CDR2 YYREEE (reference sequence). With 4 bases clipped from V and 8 bases from J, the junction kept 12 bases outside the gene matches. The CDR3 sequence is CASSHRTSGRGIDIQYF. The CDR3 DNA is TGTGCCAGCAGCCACCGGACTAGCGGGAGAGGGATAGACATTCAGTACTTC.

The J gene is TRBJ2-3, the V gene TRBV7-9; perhaps TRBD1 as D (6 bases). The V and J ends lost 5 bases and 4 bases respectively, with 10 bases between them. The CDR3 sequence is 13 residues long. CDR1 and CDR2 (germline): SEHNR, FQNEAQ (reference sequence). The CDR3 sequence is CASSPWGPDTQYF. CDR3 DNA: TGTGCCAGCAGCCCGTGGGGGCCAGATACGCAGTATTTT.

The V call is TRBV28, the J call TRBJ2-3; 8 nucleotides match TRBD2. The CDR3 is 16 amino acids. Germline-derived CDR1 and CDR2 are MDHEN and SYDVKM. J was trimmed by 7 bases and V by 3 bases; bases with no gene match: 12. The CDR3 DNA follows: TGTGCCAGCAGTTTTATGGGATCGGGAGGGCCGAATACGCAGTATTTT. Its protein product is CASSFMGSGGPNTQYF.

This chain connects TRBV7-2 to TRBJ1-5; D perhaps matches TRBD1 (5 bases). Trimming removed 2 bases from V and 6 bases from J, with 11 bases in between. CDR1 SGHTA and CDR2 FQGNSA come from the germline V gene. The CDR3 covers 14 residues. CDR3 sequence reads: CASSLFSGFQPQHF. DNA for the CDR3: TGTGCCAGCAGCTTATTTTCAGGGTTTCAGCCCCAGCATTTT.

V gene TRBV15 combines with J gene TRBJ2-1; 8 positions agree with TRBD1. This CDR3 has 15 residues. V lost 5 bases to trimming and J lost 10 bases; unmatched junction nucleotides: 13. Per germline, CDR1 LNHNV and CDR2 YYDKDF (reference sequence). CDR3 region: CATSGGRGRRREQFF. Written as DNA, the CDR3 is TGTGCCACCAGCGGGGGCAGGGGGCGTAGAAGGGAGCAGTTCTTC.

The V gene is TRBV29-1, the J gene TRBJ2-1; 7 nucleotides match TRBD2. Germline-derived CDR1 and CDR2 are SQVTM and ANQGSEA. After removal of 8 bases from V and 4 bases from J, the junction contained 11 bases not matched to a gene. The length of the CDR3 is 14 residues. The CDR3, as DNA: TGCAGCCCCGTAGGTGGGCGGGGGTACAATGAGCAGTTCTTC. Translation: CSPVGGRGYNEQFF.

The CDR3 bases are TGTGCCAGCAGCTTTTGGGTGGAGGAGACCCAGTACTTC. As protein: CASSFWVEETQYF. The chain is built from TRBV7-8 and TRBJ2-5; no clear D. Germline V CDR1 and CDR2: SGHVS, FQNEAQ. With 3 bases removed from V and 5 bases from J, the gap between germline ends came to 10 bases. This CDR3 comprises 13 residues. The variable domain in full, completed from reference TRBV7-8 and TRBJ2-5, reads GAGVSQSPRYKVAKRGQDVALRCDPISGHVSLFWYQQALGQGPEFLTYFQNEAQLDKSGLPSDRFFAERPEGSVSTLKIQRTQQEDSAVYLCASSFWVEETQYFGPGTRLLVL.

V and J are TRBV2 and TRBJ1-1; no definite D call. The germline CDR1 and CDR2 sequences are SNHLY and FYNNEI. This CDR3 contains 14 residues. Deletions cut 4 bases from V and 3 bases from J, with 12 bases between. The CDR3 DNA is TGTGCCAGCAGTGGGTATCCCGGAGACACTGAAGCTTTCTTT. It codes for CASSGYPGDTEAFF.

The sample holds one count of this clone. This rearrangement joins TRBV27 to TRBJ1-1, with D uncertain. Germline V gives CDR1 MNHEY, CDR2 SMNVEV (reference sequence). This CDR3 has 15 residues. Trimming took off 5 bases at V and 4 bases at J, with 17 bases between the two ends. CDR3 nucleotides: TGTGCCAGCAGTCTAAGGAGGGAGGGATCCACTGAAGCTTTCTTT. It translates to CASSLRREGSTEAFF.

In DNA, the CDR3 is TGTGCCAGCAGTGAGCAAGCTGACTCCTACAATGAGCAGTTCTTC. Its protein is CASSEQADSYNEQFF. The rearrangement joins TRBV6-4 to TRBJ2-1, with D uncertain. The V and J ends lost 3 bases and 0 bases respectively, with 9 bases between them. The CDR3 has 15 amino acids. The germline gives CDR1 MRHNA, CDR2 SNTAGT.

The chain uses TRBV13 and TRBJ2-3, with D possibly TRBD1 on 6 matching bases. V lost 4 bases and J lost 5, with 13 bases in between. Germline V lookup: CDR1 PRHDT, CDR2 FYEKMQ (reference sequence). CDR3 size: 14 residues. CDR3 DNA: TGTGCCAGCAGCTATGAGGGGGTCAAAGATACGCAGTATTTT. Amino acids: CASSYEGVKDTQYF.

The CDR3 protein is CASRGQGVKYGYTF. In DNA, the CDR3 is TGTGCCAGCAGGGGACAGGGGGTGAAGTATGGCTACACCTTC. This chain links TRBV28 with TRBJ1-2; 11 positions match TRBD1. The CDR3 is 14 residues long. Germline assignment: CDR1 MDHEN and CDR2 SYDVKM. V shed 6 bases, J shed 5 bases, and the junction held 5 bases outside the gene matches.

The J gene is TRBJ2-2, the V gene TRBV10-3; 12 bases are shared with TRBD2. The CDR3 is 14 residues long. CDR1 is ENHRY, CDR2 SYGVKD, per germline. The ends lost 7 bases at V and 5 bases at J; junction bases unmatched: 2. The DNA for the CDR3 is TGTGCCATCAAGACTAGCGGGAGTACCGGGGAGCTGTTTTTT. This encodes CAIKTSGSTGELFF.

This clone has just one count. The rearrangement links TRBV14 to TRBJ2-7; 9 bases agree with TRBD1. The CDR3 totals 13 residues. Trimming took 5 bases from V and 2 from J; bases not matched to a gene: 1. Per germline, CDR1 SGHDN and CDR2 FVKESK. Here the CDR3 DNA reads TGTGCCAGCAGCGGACAGGGGCCCTACGAGCAGTACTTC. This gives the protein CASSGQGPYEQYF. The entire variable domain, with the rest obtained from reference TRBV14 and TRBJ2-7, is as follows: EAGVTQFPSHSVIEKGQTVTLRCDPISGHDNLYWYRRVMGKEIKFLLHFVKESKQDESGMPNNRFLAERTGGTYSTLKVQPAELEDSGVYFCASSGQGPYEQYFGPGTRLTVT.

This chain joins TRBV7-9 and TRBJ2-2, with 8 bases matching TRBD1. The CDR3 sequence is 15 residues long. Trimming took 5 bases from V and 5 from J; bases not matched to a gene: 7. Germline assignment: CDR1 SEHNR and CDR2 FQNEAQ (reference sequence). As DNA, the CDR3 is TGTGCCAGCAGCCCCGACAGGGGTTGGACCGGGGAGCTGTTTTTT. Its protein is CASSPDRGWTGELFF.